This passage covers 19 T cell receptor beta chains from one sample sequenced in a study of cytomegalovirus exposure and HLA in healthy donors. PCR was performed using 60 Vbeta and 13 Jbeta primers. Generated by immunoSEQ multiplex PCR, the TCRdb table keeps only in-frame clones and is missing some. In the table there are more than 110,000 clones, over 75% of which are singletons. Sequences were obtained from PBMCs. These TCRs come from a man younger than 40 in good health and CMV-seronegative.

V usage is TRBV28 and J usage is TRBJ1-2; 9 bases are a match to TRBD1. This CDR3 is 15 amino acids long. V was clipped by 3 bases and J by 3 bases; unmatched bases: 5. Germline lookup yields CDR1 MDHEN and CDR2 SYDVKM. The DNA of the CDR3 is TGTGCCAGCAGTTTGCCGGGACAGGGCGACTATGGCTACACCTTC. The encoded protein is CASSLPGQGDYGYTF.

The genes are TRBV29-1 and TRBJ2-1; 10 nucleotides agree with TRBD2. Germline V lookup: CDR1 SQVTM, CDR2 ANQGSEA. This CDR3 has 17 residues. Trimming cost V 1 base and J 9 bases; bases outside gene matches: 15. The CDR3 protein is CSVEGGVAGGHLGEQFF. As DNA, the CDR3 is TGCAGCGTTGAAGGGGGGGTAGCGGGGGGCCACCTCGGTGAGCAGTTCTTC.

The chain has TRBV5-1 and TRBJ2-2; possibly TRBD1 for D (6 bases). This CDR3 is 17 amino acids long. The ends were cut back, 3 bases at V and 6 bases at J, with 21 bases in the middle. In germline, CDR1 is SGHRS, CDR2 YFSETQ. CDR3 DNA sequence: TGCGCCAGCAGCTCGGGGACACCGGCTTCGTCCGCCGGGGAGCTGTTTTTT. The encoded protein is CASSSGTPASSAGELFF.

The gene calls are TRBV28 and TRBJ2-7, with a possible D match to TRBD2 (6 bases). Trimming cost V 6 bases and J 5 bases, with 11 bases left between them. The CDR3 is 12 amino acids. Per germline, CDR1 MDHEN and CDR2 SYDVKM. The CDR3 nucleotides read TGTGCCAGCAGCTTTGGGACTCACGAGCAGTACTTC. Translating gives CASSFGTHEQYF.

V and J are TRBV9 and TRBJ2-7; 9 nucleotides line up with TRBD2. Germline CDR1 is SGDLS and CDR2 is YYNGEE. This CDR3 has 15 residues. Losses at the gene ends were 4 bases for V and 3 bases for J; bases not matched to a gene: 8. The CDR3 sequence is CASSPNSGRDYEQYF. As DNA, the CDR3 is TGTGCCAGCAGCCCCAATAGCGGGAGAGACTACGAGCAGTACTTC.

J is TRBJ1-5 and V is TRBV7-9, with TRBD1 matching 7 bases. This CDR3 has 16 amino acids. Germline trimming cut 4 bases from V and 4 bases from J; bases unmatched to any gene: 10. In germline, CDR1 is SEHNR, CDR2 FQNEAQ (reference sequence). This CDR3 is CASSSLAGGGNQPQHF. CDR3 sequence (DNA): TGTGCCAGCAGCTCCTTGGCAGGGGGAGGTAATCAGCCCCAGCATTTT.

The chain recombines TRBV28 with TRBJ2-7, with 9 bases fitting TRBD2. The germline V gene encodes CDR1 MDHEN and CDR2 SYDVKM. The ends lost 2 bases at V and 7 bases at J; junction bases unmatched: 6. The CDR3 covers 14 residues. The CDR3 region is CASSLNSGSREQYF. In DNA, the CDR3 is TGTGCCAGCAGTTTAAATAGCGGGAGTCGAGAGCAGTACTTC.

The chain uses TRBV27 and TRBJ2-7; 9 bases align to TRBD2. CDR3 length equals 14 residues. Per germline, CDR1 MNHEY and CDR2 SMNVEV (reference sequence). J was trimmed by 3 bases and V by 3 bases; bases with no gene match: 3. The CDR3 DNA follows: TGTGCCAGCAGTTTGCTTAGCGGGAGCTACGAGCAGTACTTC. Protein sequence: CASSLLSGSYEQYF.

This clone is a singleton in its sample. The V gene is TRBV5-1, the J gene TRBJ2-5; D unclear. V lost 1 base to trimming and J lost 4 bases, with 8 bases between them. The V gene's germline CDR1 is SGHRS and CDR2 YFSETQ. There are 13 residues in the CDR3. CDR3 in DNA: TGCGCCAGCAGCTTGTTCACGGGAGAGACCCAGTACTTC. Protein sequence: CASSLFTGETQYF. The full variable domain, with the rest looked up from reference TRBV5-1 and TRBJ2-5, is KAGVTQTPRYLIKTRGQQVTLSCSPISGHRSVSWYQQTPGQGLQFLFEYFSETQRNKGNFPGRFSGRQFSNSRSEMNVSTLELGDSALYLCASSLFTGETQYFGPGTRLLVL.

The rearrangement uses TRBV2 and TRBJ1-3; 10 bases are a match to TRBD1. V was pared by 7 bases and J by 2 bases, with 5 bases of the junction left unmatched. This CDR3 contains 15 residues. Germline V CDR1 and CDR2: SNHLY, FYNNEI. The CDR3 DNA sequence: TGTGCCAGCACTACGGGACAGGGGCCTGGAAACACCATATATTTT. It specifies CASTTGQGPGNTIYF.

The chain links TRBV28 to TRBJ1-1; 8 nucleotides line up with TRBD1. V was pared by 5 bases and J by 1 base, with 6 bases of the junction left unmatched. The germline gives CDR1 MDHEN, CDR2 SYDVKM. The CDR3 extends over 15 amino acids. CDR3 DNA sequence: TGTGCCAGCAGTATCCGGACAGGGTGGAACACTGAAGCTTTCTTT. Amino acids: CASSIRTGWNTEAFF.

This chain connects TRBV9 to TRBJ1-3; D is undetermined. Trimming stripped 3 bases from V and 4 bases from J, with 11 bases between. Germline-derived CDR1 and CDR2 are SGDLS and YYNGEE. This CDR3 comprises 14 residues. The CDR3 nucleotides are TGTGCCAGCAGCGCCCCGTCGACAGGAAACACCATATATTTT. Encoded protein: CASSAPSTGNTIYF.

This sequence joins TRBV6-5 and TRBJ1-5, with D perhaps TRBD1 (6 bases). V was cut by 5 bases and J by 4 bases, with 9 bases left in between. This CDR3 spans 13 amino acids. Germline lookup yields CDR1 MNHEY and CDR2 SVGAGI. The CDR3 sequence: CASSQTGNQPQHF. The CDR3 coding sequence is TGTGCCAGCAGTCAAACAGGGAATCAGCCCCAGCATTTT.

The chain has TRBV19 and TRBJ2-2; TRBD1 is a possible D gene (6 bases). Germline CDR1 reads LNHDA; CDR2 reads SQIVND (reference sequence). The CDR3 covers 17 residues. The V end was cut by 3 bases, the J end by 5 bases, with 19 bases between. DNA for the CDR3: TGTGCCAGTAGTATGCCCCTTGGCAAAGGGGGAACCGGGGAGCTGTTTTTT. Translation gives CASSMPLGKGGTGELFF.

The chain links TRBV5-1 to TRBJ1-2; 12 bases line up with TRBD1. The CDR3 sequence is 17 residues long. The germline gives CDR1 SGHRS, CDR2 YFSETQ. Trimming cost V 3 bases and J 4 bases; bases outside gene matches: 10. CDR3 region: CASSSGTGGTPSYGYTF. CDR3 nucleotide sequence: TGCGCCAGCAGCTCGGGGACAGGGGGCACCCCGAGCTATGGCTACACCTTC. Looking up the rest from reference TRBV5-1 and TRBJ1-2 gives the full variable domain: KAGVTQTPRYLIKTRGQQVTLSCSPISGHRSVSWYQQTPGQGLQFLFEYFSETQRNKGNFPGRFSGRQFSNSRSEMNVSTLELGDSALYLCASSSGTGGTPSYGYTFGSGTRLTVV.

The genes are TRBV28 and TRBJ2-7, with 7 bases identical to TRBD2. This CDR3 is built from 16 residues. The germline V gene encodes CDR1 MDHEN and CDR2 SYDVKM. J lost 2 bases, V lost 4 bases, and 11 bases had no gene match. CDR3 residues: CASSSWDGGRAYEQYF. The DNA for the CDR3 is TGTGCCAGCAGTTCTTGGGACGGGGGGAGGGCCTACGAGCAGTACTTC. The variable domain in full, completed from reference TRBV28 and TRBJ2-7, reads DVKVTQSSRYLVKRTGEKVFLECVQDMDHENMFWYRQDPGLGLRLIYFSYDVKMKEKGDIPEGYSVSREKKERFSLILESASTNQTSMYLCASSSWDGGRAYEQYFGPGTRLTVT.

V and J are TRBV15 and TRBJ2-6, with 8 bases identical to TRBD2. Germline CDR1 and CDR2: LNHNV and YYDKDF (reference sequence). The CDR3 extends over 20 amino acids. V was pared by 2 bases and J by 4 bases, with 16 bases of the junction left unmatched. The CDR3 spells CATSRPLVSGIPGGANVLTF. The CDR3 nucleotides are TGTGCCACCAGCAGACCCCTGGTTAGCGGGATCCCGGGGGGGGCCAACGTCCTGACTTTC. The full variable domain, in which reference TRBV15 and TRBJ2-6 provide the parts outside the CDR3, is DAMVIQNPRYQVTQFGKPVTLSCSQTLNHNVMYWYQQKSSQAPKLLFHYYDKDFNNEADTPDNFQSRRPNTSFCFLDIRSPGLGDTAMYLCATSRPLVSGIPGGANVLTFGAGSRLTVL.

The chain combines TRBV29-1 with TRBJ2-7; weak D call: TRBD1 (6 bases). Trimming removed 7 bases at V and 3 bases at J, with 19 bases between. Germline V gene data show CDR1 as SQVTM and CDR2 as ANQGSEA. The CDR3 contains 14 residues. The CDR3 sequence: CSATATGRYYEQYF. The CDR3 region has the DNA TGCAGCGCAACCGCCACAGGGCGATACTACGAGCAGTACTTC.

The chain joins TRBV28 to TRBJ1-1; D call uncertain. The V and J ends lost 5 bases and 1 base respectively, with 5 bases between them. Germline V CDR1 and CDR2: MDHEN, SYDVKM. The CDR3 loop spans 12 amino acids. The CDR3 DNA sequence: TGTGCCAGCAGTCCTCCGAACACTGAAGCTTTCTTT. Its protein is CASSPPNTEAFF.